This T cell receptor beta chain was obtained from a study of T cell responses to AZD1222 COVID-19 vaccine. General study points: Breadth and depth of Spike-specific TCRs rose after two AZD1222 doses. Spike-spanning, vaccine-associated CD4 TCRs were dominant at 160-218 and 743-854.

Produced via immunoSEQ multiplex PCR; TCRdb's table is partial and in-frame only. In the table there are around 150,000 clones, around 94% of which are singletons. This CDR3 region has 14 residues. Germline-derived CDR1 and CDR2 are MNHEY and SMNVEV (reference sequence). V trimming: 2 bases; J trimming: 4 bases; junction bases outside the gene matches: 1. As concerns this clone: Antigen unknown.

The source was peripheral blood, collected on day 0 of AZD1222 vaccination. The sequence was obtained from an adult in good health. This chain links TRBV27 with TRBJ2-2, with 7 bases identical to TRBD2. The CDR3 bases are TGTGCCAGCAGTTTACGGGAGGCCACCGGGGAGCTGTTTTTT. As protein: CASSLREATGELFF.